Below, 16 T cell receptor beta chains from the same sample are listed, as sequenced in a study of blood T cell repertoires in COVID-19. Sequenced by immunoSEQ multiplex PCR; TCRdb stores in-frame clones only, minus some. The profile shows some 60,000 clones, 80% to 85% of them singletons. The sequencing sample was made of peripheral blood. The receptors were gathered from a woman at least 80 years old with active or convalescent COVID-19.

The chain employs TRBV6-5 and TRBJ2-7; 11 nucleotides line up with TRBD2. The V gene's germline CDR1 is MNHEY and CDR2 SVGAGI. J gave up 2 bases and V 5 bases, and 5 bases lay outside the gene matches. The length of the CDR3 is 15 residues. Written as DNA, the CDR3 is TGTGCCAGCAGTCCCTTAGCGGGGGGGCCCTACGAGCAGTACTTC. Its translation: CASSPLAGGPYEQYF.

This clone was picked up a small number of times. This CDR3 reads CASSLELSNTEAFF. CDR3 DNA sequence: TGCGCCAGCAGCTTGGAACTGAGCAACACTGAAGCTTTCTTT. J is TRBJ1-1 and V is TRBV5-1; D remains unclear. V was pared by 0 bases and J by 2 bases, with 8 bases between. CDR1 and CDR2 (germline): SGHRS, YFSETQ. The CDR3 consists of 14 residues.

V and J are TRBV3-1 (or the pseudogene TRBV3-2) and TRBJ2-1; 7 bases match TRBD2. Losses at the gene ends were 8 bases for V and 8 bases for J; bases not matched to a gene: 15. This CDR3 comprises 15 residues. Germline V lookup: CDR1 LGHDT, CDR2 YNNKEL (reference sequence). The CDR3 region has the DNA TGTGCCAGCGGGAAGAGCGGGGCTGGGTACGATGAGCAGTTCTTC. This encodes CASGKSGAGYDEQFF.

The genes are TRBV18 and TRBJ2-1; 7 nucleotides align to TRBD2. Germline assignment: CDR1 KGHSH and CDR2 LQKENI. The CDR3 runs 14 residues. J gave up 6 bases and V 6 bases, and 8 bases lay outside the gene matches. CDR3 sequence: CASSPGTKINEQFF. The CDR3, as DNA: TGTGCCAGCTCCCCCGGGACTAAAATCAATGAGCAGTTCTTC.

The V gene is TRBV9, the J gene TRBJ1-2, with 7 bases matching TRBD1. Germline assignment: CDR1 SGDLS and CDR2 YYNGEE. The CDR3 runs 14 residues. J gave up 7 bases and V 3 bases, and 9 bases lay outside the gene matches. CDR3 DNA sequence: TGTGCCAGCAGCGCGGGACAGATCATAGGTGGCTACACCTTC. Its translation: CASSAGQIIGGYTF.

This rearrangement joins TRBV18 to TRBJ2-1, with 7 nucleotides matching TRBD2. The V segment lost 8 bases and the J segment 5 bases; nucleotides outside the gene matches: 6. The CDR3 is 13 amino acids. CDR1 is KGHSH and CDR2 is LQKENI in the germline V gene. CDR3 in amino acids: CASDGGTNNEQFF. CDR3 DNA sequence: TGTGCCAGCGACGGGGGGACTAACAATGAGCAGTTCTTC.

The chain joins TRBV7-9 to TRBJ1-2; D is undetermined. V was cut by 8 bases and J by 3 bases, with 10 bases left in between. CDR3 length: 12 amino acids. Germline V gives CDR1 SEHNR, CDR2 FQNEAQ (reference sequence). CDR3 residues: CASAGEDYGYTF. CDR3 bases: TGTGCCAGCGCCGGGGAGGACTATGGCTACACCTTC.

The CDR3 DNA reads as TGTGCCAGCAGCTTAGTTGGGCAGGGTGAGACCCAGTACTTC. This translates into CASSLVGQGETQYF. The V and J genes are TRBV5-4 and TRBJ2-5; TRBD1 is a possible D gene (5 bases). V was cut by 2 bases and J by 5 bases, with 13 bases left in between. This CDR3 is 14 amino acids long. Germline V gene data show CDR1 as SGHNT and CDR2 as YYREEE (reference sequence). The full variable domain, its missing parts supplied by reference TRBV5-4 and TRBJ2-5, is ETGVTQSPTHLIKTRGQQVTLRCSSQSGHNTVSWYQQALGQGPQFIFQYYREEENGRGNFPPRFSGLQFPNYSSELNVNALELDDSALYLCASSLVGQGETQYFGPGTRLLVL.

V usage is TRBV7-6 and J usage is TRBJ2-1, with D hard to call. The V and J ends lost 1 base and 10 bases respectively, with 14 bases between them. The CDR3 consists of 14 residues. Germline V gene sequence: CDR1 SGHVS, CDR2 FNYEAQ. The CDR3 coding sequence is TGTGCCAGCAGCTTAGGCGGCATTAATTGGGAGCAGTTCTTC. Its translation: CASSLGGINWEQFF.

This clone was detected only once. J is TRBJ2-1 and V is TRBV9; the match to TRBD1 covers 10 bases. V shed 3 bases and J 5 bases; nucleotides not matched to a gene: 17. The CDR3 sequence is 19 residues long. Germline V gives CDR1 SGDLS, CDR2 YYNGEE. The CDR3 DNA sequence: TGTGCCAGCAGCGCCGACGCCGTGAGGGGACAGGGGTCCAACAATGAGCAGTTCTTC. Its protein is CASSADAVRGQGSNNEQFF.

The count of this clone is one. The chain has TRBV7-8 and TRBJ1-1; the D is unclear. CDR3 size: 13 residues. Per germline, CDR1 SGHVS and CDR2 FQNEAQ. The V gene lost 5 bases and the J gene lost 1 base, with 8 bases spanning the gap. DNA for the CDR3: TGTGCCAGCAGCCAAGGGAGGAACACTGAAGCTTTCTTT. Its translation: CASSQGRNTEAFF. The full variable domain, completed using reference TRBV7-8 and TRBJ1-1, is GAGVSQSPRYKVAKRGQDVALRCDPISGHVSLFWYQQALGQGPEFLTYFQNEAQLDKSGLPSDRFFAERPEGSVSTLKIQRTQQEDSAVYLCASSQGRNTEAFFGQGTRLTVV.

The chain combines TRBV6-5 with TRBJ1-2; TRBD1 matches at 7 bases. Germline assignment: CDR1 MNHEY and CDR2 SVGAGI. Unmatched junction bases numbered 13, after V lost 7 bases and J lost 8 bases. This CDR3 is built from 14 residues. The CDR3 is CASTIGGMFGGYTF. The CDR3 region has the DNA TGTGCCAGCACCATAGGGGGCATGTTCGGAGGCTACACCTTC.

This clone was detected a few times. J is TRBJ2-1 and V is TRBV5-3; 7 nucleotides match TRBD1. TRBV5-3 has ORF status, its function being uncertain. The junction had 10 bases not matched to a gene; V was cut back by 4 bases and J by 0 bases. This CDR3 spans 17 amino acids. CDR3 protein: CARSVGGSLSSYNEQFF. In DNA, the CDR3 is TGTGCCAGAAGCGTAGGGGGCTCCCTTAGCTCCTACAATGAGCAGTTCTTC.

The chain has TRBV24-1 and TRBJ1-5; D remains ambiguous. Germline loops: CDR1 KGHDR, CDR2 SFDVKD. The CDR3 is made up of 13 amino acids. V was shortened by 0 bases and J by 9 bases, with 8 bases between the two germline ends. The CDR3 region has the DNA TGTGCCACCAGTGATTTGTATGAGGGGCCCCAGCATTTT. This gives the protein CATSDLYEGPQHF.

The chain uses TRBV2 and TRBJ2-7; tentatively, D is TRBD2 (5 bases). The germline gives CDR1 SNHLY, CDR2 FYNNEI. V lost 6 bases and J 0 bases, leaving 15 bases between the germline ends. The CDR3 is made up of 15 amino acids. The CDR3 is CASRVLAGVSYEQYF. The CDR3 bases are TGTGCCAGCAGGGTTTTAGCCGGGGTCTCCTACGAGCAGTACTTC. The full variable domain, rest sourced from reference TRBV2 and TRBJ2-7, is EPEVTQTPSHQVTQMGQEVILRCVPISNHLYFYWYRQILGQKVEFLVSFYNNEISEKSEIFDDQFSVERPDGSNFTLKIRSTKLEDSAMYFCASRVLAGVSYEQYFGPGTRLTVT.

V and J are TRBV11-2 and TRBJ1-1; a weak D match, TRBD1 (5 bases). With 2 bases removed from V and 3 bases from J, the gap between germline ends came to 13 bases. Germline CDR1 reads SGHAT; CDR2 reads FQNNGV. The CDR3 is made up of 15 amino acids. CDR3 coding DNA: TGTGCCAGCAGCTTAATAAGGGGCTTTGACACTGAAGCTTTCTTT. It codes for CASSLIRGFDTEAFF.